This is a list of T cell receptor beta chains from one sample in a study of blood T cell repertoires in COVID-19. Profiled with immunoSEQ multiplex PCR; TCRdb holds only in-frame clones, not every one. Among 60,000 or so clones listed, approximately 90% were seen once. Sequences were obtained from peripheral blood. The receptors derive from a human donor with active COVID-19. The donor label of this sample is uncertain. Each CDR3 is given with its conserved first and last residue. Each record gives: CDR3 length, J gene, D gene, clone size, V gene, CDR3 DNA, CDR3 protein. D genes are given only for firm matches. A clone size is listed for some rows: how often the clone was seen (once, few, many), or a class if it is expanded.

>13|TRBJ2-7|TRBD2|-|TRBV6-4
TGTGCCAGCAGTGAATTCGGGGAGGGCGAGCAGTACTTC
CASSEFGEGEQYF
>15|TRBJ2-1|TRBD2|-|TRBV5-1
TGCGCCAGCAGCTTGGCGGTAGCGGGGAACAATGAGCAGTTCTTC
CASSLAVAGNNEQFF
>15|TRBJ2-1|-|-|TRBV7-3
TGTGCCAGCAGCTTAATGGGGGGCTCCTACAATGAGCAGTTCTTC
CASSLMGGSYNEQFF
>14|TRBJ2-2|-|-|TRBV29-1
TGCAGCGTCGCCGGGACACGGAACACCGGGGAGCTGTTTTTT
CSVAGTRNTGELFF
>15|TRBJ1-5|-|-|TRBV28
TGTGCCACCATCCCAGGGGTTCCGGGCAATCAGCCCCAGCATTTT
CATIPGVPGNQPQHF
>15|TRBJ2-7|TRBD2|-|TRBV7-9
TGTGCCAGCAGCACCGGGACTAGCGATCTTTCCGAGCAGTACTTC
CASSTGTSDLSEQYF
>15|TRBJ2-1|-|-|TRBV9
TGTGCCAGCGGAGGAACAGCCTCAGAGTCCAATGAGCAGTTCTTC
CASGGTASESNEQFF
>14|TRBJ1-5|-|-|TRBV10-3
TGTGCCATCAGTGACAGGGGAGCGGTTCAGCCCCAGCATTTT
CAISDRGAVQPQHF
>14|TRBJ1-2|TRBD1|-|TRBV29-1
TGCAGCGTTCTCTCGGACAGGGGGTTCTATGGCTACACCTTC
CSVLSDRGFYGYTF
>18|TRBJ2-4|TRBD1|-|TRBV6-2/TRBV6-3
TGTGCCAGCAGTCGCAAATGGACAGGGGATACAGCCAAAAACATTCAGTACTTC
CASSRKWTGDTAKNIQYF
>17|TRBJ1-2|TRBD1|-|TRBV4-2
TGTGCCAGCAGCCAAGATGTTGGCCAGGGGGCGATTTCAGGCTACACCTTC
CASSQDVGQGAISGYTF
>14|TRBJ2-7|-|-|TRBV24-1
TGTGCCACCAGTGTCATGACACAGGCCTACGAGCAGTACTTC
CATSVMTQAYEQYF
>14|TRBJ2-7|TRBD1|-|TRBV5-5
TGTGCCAGCAGCTTGATGAAGGGGGCAGCCGAGCAGTACTTC
CASSLMKGAAEQYF
>17|TRBJ1-2|-|-|TRBV7-2
TGTGCCAGCAGCTTATTAAGTAACAGAGAACCTAACTATGGCTACACCTTC
CASSLLSNREPNYGYTF
>12|TRBJ2-3|-|-|TRBV6-1
TGTGCCAGCAGTGAATTAGCAGATACGCAGTATTTT
CASSELADTQYF
>15|TRBJ2-4|-|-|TRBV28
TGTGCCAGCAGTTTATCAGGGGATGCCAAAAACATTCAGTACTTC
CASSLSGDAKNIQYF
>13|TRBJ2-5|-|-|TRBV6-6
TGTGCCAGCAGGGGGACTCCCCAGGAGACCCAGTACTTC
CASRGTPQETQYF
>16|TRBJ2-5|TRBD2|-|TRBV10-2
TGCGCCAGCAGCGTCGTAGCGGGGGGCCGCCAAGAGACCCAGTACTTC
CASSVVAGGRQETQYF
>15|TRBJ2-1|TRBD1|-|TRBV27
TGTGCCAGCAGTCAAACCGGGACAGGTTTTGGTGAGCAGTTCTTC
CASSQTGTGFGEQFF
>14|TRBJ1-4|-|-|TRBV7-8
TGTGCCAGCAGCTTAGGTGGACAGCTAGAAAAACTGTTTTTT
CASSLGGQLEKLFF
>8|TRBJ2-3|-|-|TRBV21-1
TGTGCCACCCGGACGCAGTATTTT
CATRTQYF
>14|TRBJ2-2|-|-|TRBV7-2
TGTGCCAGCAGGTGGGGGCCGAACACCGGGGAGCTGTTTTTT
CASRWGPNTGELFF
>15|TRBJ2-7|TRBD1|-|TRBV6-5
TGTGCCAGCAGCGTCGACAGGGGATTTAGCTACGAGCAGTACTTC
CASSVDRGFSYEQYF
>15|TRBJ1-1|-|few|TRBV4-3
TGCGCCAGCAGCCAAGAGGCAGGGGTTCACACTGAAGCTTTCTTT
CASSQEAGVHTEAFF
>15|TRBJ2-2|-|-|TRBV9
TGTGCCAGCAGCGTAGGACTTGGCGACGTCGGGGAGCTGTTTTTT
CASSVGLGDVGELFF
>14|TRBJ2-7|-|-|TRBV27
TGTGCCAGCACTCCCAATCCCCACAGGGACGAGCAGTACTTC
CASTPNPHRDEQYF
>14|TRBJ2-7|TRBD2|-|TRBV29-1
TGCAGCGTTGCCCCGGGACTAGCGGACTACGAGCAGTACTTC
CSVAPGLADYEQYF
>14|TRBJ2-2|-|-|TRBV5-1
TGCGCCACCCAAGGGCAGGGGGGCACCGGGGAGCTGTTTTTT
CATQGQGGTGELFF
>15|TRBJ2-3|TRBD1|-|TRBV27
TGTGCCAGCAGTGCCCGGGACAGGGGCACAGATACGCAGTATTTT
CASSARDRGTDTQYF
>16|TRBJ2-2|TRBD2|-|TRBV7-2
TGTGCCAGCAGCTCCACTAGCGGGGGGAACACCGGGGAGCTGTTTTTT
CASSSTSGGNTGELFF
>19|TRBJ1-5|TRBD1|-|TRBV19
TGTGCCAGTAGACTTGGGGGGGACAGGGGGACCCTGGGGAATCAGCCCCAGCATTTT
CASRLGGDRGTLGNQPQHF
>12|TRBJ1-2|-|-|TRBV7-2
TGTGCCAGCAGCTTAGGGGGGCACGGCTACACCTTC
CASSLGGHGYTF
>16|TRBJ2-7|TRBD2|few|TRBV27
TGTGCCAGCAGTGGTACTAGCGGACCCGGGTGGGGGGAGCAGTACTTC
CASSGTSGPGWGEQYF
>16|TRBJ2-7|TRBD2|-|TRBV7-9
TGTGCCAGGAATCCGGGACTAGCGGGAGGGGCCTACGAGCAGTACTTC
CARNPGLAGGAYEQYF
>14|TRBJ1-1|-|-|TRBV9
TGTGCCAGCAGCCTATCAACCCGGAGCACTGAAGCTTTCTTT
CASSLSTRSTEAFF
>15|TRBJ2-7|TRBD2|-|TRBV5-5
TGTGCCAGCAGCTTGGCCCCTAGCGGGGGTTACGAGCAGTACTTC
CASSLAPSGGYEQYF
>15|TRBJ2-1|TRBD2|-|TRBV18
TGTGCCAGCTCTCGAGGGACTAGCGGGAGTAATGAGCAGTTCTTC
CASSRGTSGSNEQFF
>17|TRBJ2-4|-|-|TRBV6-1
TGTGCCAGCAGTGAAGCGCGGCAGGGTGGGTCCGTCAACATTCAGTACTTC
CASSEARQGGSVNIQYF
>17|TRBJ2-7|TRBD2|-|TRBV27
TGTGCCAGCAGTTTCTCCCCTAGCGGGTACTCCTCCTACGAGCAGTACTTC
CASSFSPSGYSSYEQYF
>13|TRBJ1-1|-|-|TRBV9
TGTGCCAGCAGCGTGGGGCCTGCCACTGAAGCTTTCTTT
CASSVGPATEAFF
>16|TRBJ2-1|TRBD2|-|TRBV5-1
TGCGCCAGCAGTTGGACTAGCGGGAGGGCCGATTCTGAGCAGTTCTTC
CASSWTSGRADSEQFF
>15|TRBJ2-7|-|-|TRBV4-3
TGCGCCAGCAGCCAAGAACTAGTGAGCTCCTACGAGCAGTACTTC
CASSQELVSSYEQYF
>17|TRBJ2-2|TRBD2|-|TRBV9
TGTGCCAGCAGCGAGACCCCCGGACTAGTGGAGACCGGGGAGCTGTTTTTT
CASSETPGLVETGELFF
>12|TRBJ1-1|TRBD1|-|TRBV30
TGTGCCTGGGAAAGACAGGGGGCGGTAGCTTTCTTT
CAWERQGAVAFF
>16|TRBJ2-2|-|-|TRBV15
TGTGCCACCAGCAGTACGGTTTTCGATATGACCGGGGAGCTGTTTTTT
CATSSTVFDMTGELFF
>13|TRBJ1-2|-|-|TRBV10-3
TGTGCCATCAGTGATGGGGGCCTCTATGGCTACACCTTC
CAISDGGLYGYTF
>17|TRBJ1-6|TRBD1|-|TRBV5-1
TGCGCCAGCAGCTTGCAGGACAGGGGGCGCCTACCGCTACCCCTCCACTTT
CASSLQDRGRLPLPLHF
>14|TRBJ2-7|-|few|TRBV10-1
TGCGCCAGCAGTGACCAGTACAGCTCCTACGAGCAGTACTTC
CASSDQYSSYEQYF
>18|TRBJ2-7|TRBD2|few|TRBV7-9
TGTGCCAGCAGCTTACGTTGGGGAGGGTCAGCCTTATCCTACGAGCAGTACTTC
CASSLRWGGSALSYEQYF
>15|TRBJ2-6|TRBD2|-|TRBV7-2
TGTGCCAGCAGCCCTAGCGGGGCTGGGGCCAACGTCCTGACTTTC
CASSPSGAGANVLTF
>16|TRBJ1-2|-|-|TRBV3-1/TRBV3-2
TGTGCCAGCAGCCAAGATCACCAGATCTCTAACTATGGCTACACCTTC
CASSQDHQISNYGYTF
>15|TRBJ2-1|TRBD1|once|TRBV2
TGTGCCAGCCGCCGAGAGGGGGCGCGTTTTGGCGAGCAGTTCTTC
CASRREGARFGEQFF
>17|TRBJ2-1|TRBD2|-|TRBV11-2
TGTGCCAGCAGCTTCTCAGCCGGTAGCGGGAGTTCCCATGAGCAGTTCTTC
CASSFSAGSGSSHEQFF
>14|TRBJ2-6|-|-|TRBV19
TGTGCCAGTACAGGTCCCTCTGGGGCCAACGTCCTGACTTTC
CASTGPSGANVLTF
>16|TRBJ2-3|-|-|TRBV6-2/TRBV6-3
TGTGCCAGCAGTTATCAAAGTGGAACTATCACAGATACGCAGTATTTT
CASSYQSGTITDTQYF
>15|TRBJ1-1|TRBD1|-|TRBV5-1
TGCGCCAGCAGCTTGGGTGGGGACAGTCGGGGTGAAGCTTTCTTT
CASSLGGDSRGEAFF
>14|TRBJ2-1|TRBD2|-|TRBV6-5
TGTGCCAGCAGGGGCGGACTAGCCGTCGGTGAGCAGTTCTTC
CASRGGLAVGEQFF
>17|TRBJ1-6|-|-|TRBV5-4
TGTGCCAGCAGCACGAGCGGGCTTACCAGCTTAGGGTCACCCCTCCACTTT
CASSTSGLTSLGSPLHF
>16|TRBJ2-1|TRBD2|few|TRBV9
TGTGCCAGCAGCGTAGAAAGGACTAGCTCCTACAATGAGCAGTTCTTC
CASSVERTSSYNEQFF